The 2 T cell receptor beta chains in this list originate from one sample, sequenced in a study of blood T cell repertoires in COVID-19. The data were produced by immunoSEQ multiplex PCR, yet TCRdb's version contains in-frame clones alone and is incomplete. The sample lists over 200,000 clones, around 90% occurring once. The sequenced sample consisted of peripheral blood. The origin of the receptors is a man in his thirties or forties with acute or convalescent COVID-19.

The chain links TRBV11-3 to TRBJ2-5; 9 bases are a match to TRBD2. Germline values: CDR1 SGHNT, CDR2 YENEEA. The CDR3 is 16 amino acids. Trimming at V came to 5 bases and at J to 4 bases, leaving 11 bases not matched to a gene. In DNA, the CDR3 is TGTGCCAGCAGCGACGGAGGGCTAGCGGGAAGAGAGACCCAGTACTTC. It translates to CASSDGGLAGRETQYF.

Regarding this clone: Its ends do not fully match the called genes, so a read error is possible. This CDR3 reads CASSTTSFGQPYF. The CDR3 DNA follows: TGTGCCAGCAGTACGACCTCATTCGGACAGCCTTATTTT. The gene calls are TRBV28 and TRBJ1-1; TRBD1 is a possible D gene (6 bases). Germline-derived CDR1 and CDR2 are MDHEN and SYDVKM. The CDR3 loop spans 13 amino acids. The whole variable domain, filled in from reference TRBV28 and TRBJ1-1, reads DVKVTQSSRYLVKRTGEKVFLECVQDMDHENMFWYRQDPGLGLRLIYFSYDVKMKEKGDIPEGYSVSREKKERFSLILESASTNQTSMYLCASSTTSFGQPYFGQGTRLTVV.